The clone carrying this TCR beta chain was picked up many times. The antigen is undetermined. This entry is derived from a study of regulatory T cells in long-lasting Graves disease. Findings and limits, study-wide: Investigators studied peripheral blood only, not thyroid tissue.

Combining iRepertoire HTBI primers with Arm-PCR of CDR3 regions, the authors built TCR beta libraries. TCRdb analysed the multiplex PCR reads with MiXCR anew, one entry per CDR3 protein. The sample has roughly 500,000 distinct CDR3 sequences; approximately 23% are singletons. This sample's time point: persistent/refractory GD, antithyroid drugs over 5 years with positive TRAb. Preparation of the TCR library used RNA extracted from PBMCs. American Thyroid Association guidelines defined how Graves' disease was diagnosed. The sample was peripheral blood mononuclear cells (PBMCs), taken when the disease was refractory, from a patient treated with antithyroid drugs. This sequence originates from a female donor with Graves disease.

In nucleotides, the CDR3 is TGTGCCAGCAGCGCAACGGACGGGAACACTGAAGCTTTCTTT. The encoded protein is CASSATDGNTEAFF. The J gene is TRBJ1-1, the V gene TRBV9; D uncertain. Germline V gives CDR1 SGDLS, CDR2 YYNGEE. CDR3 size: 14 residues. Trimming left V 3 bases short and J 1 base short, with 10 bases between.